These 5 T cell receptor beta chains came from one sample sequenced in a study of T cell responses to AZD1222 COVID-19 vaccine. The table came from immunoSEQ multiplex PCR; TCRdb's copy has only in-frame clones and leaves some out. This table has 70,000 to 95,000 clones, 80% appearing once. The sequencing used peripheral blood, collected on day 0 of AZD1222 vaccination. The receptors shown here come from an adult in good health.

The chain carries TRBV25-1 and TRBJ2-7, with D unresolved. The V end lost 4 bases, the J end lost 6 bases, and 7 bases lay between the germline ends. Germline V CDR1 and CDR2: MGHDK, SYGVNS. The CDR3 extends over 11 amino acids. As DNA, the CDR3 is TGTGCCAGCAGTGCCTTGGTCGAGCAGTACTTC. This codes for CASSALVEQYF.

The J gene is TRBJ2-3, the V gene TRBV5-1; a weak D match, TRBD1 (5 bases). Germline values: CDR1 SGHRS, CDR2 YFSETQ. The CDR3 totals 16 residues. V lost 4 bases to trimming and J lost 0 bases, with 15 bases between them. The CDR3 spells CASSLNRQTSTDTQYF. CDR3 coding DNA: TGCGCCAGCAGCCTAAACCGACAGACTAGCACAGATACGCAGTATTTT.

The chain is built from TRBV21-1 and TRBJ2-7. TRBV21-1 is shown as a pseudogene. The CDR3 is 16 residues long. The CDR3 loop reads CASSSPSASSFHEQYF. The CDR3 coding sequence is TGTGCCAGCAGCAGCCCGTCGGCGTCCTCCTTCCACGAGCAGTACTTC.

In this sample, this clone turned up once. The V gene is TRBV2, the J gene TRBJ2-2; D unclear. The germline V gene encodes CDR1 SNHLY and CDR2 FYNNEI. This CDR3 has 14 amino acids. V lost 4 bases and J 1 base, leaving 7 bases between the germline ends. The CDR3 DNA reads TGTGCCAGCAGTGCCGCGCGGAACACCGGGGAGCTGTTTTTT. As protein: CASSAARNTGELFF.

The gene calls are TRBV28 and TRBJ1-1; D is possibly TRBD1 (6 bases). This CDR3 comprises 14 residues. The V end was cut by 6 bases, the J end by 5 bases, with 16 bases between. Germline CDR1 is MDHEN and CDR2 is SYDVKM. Here the CDR3 DNA reads TGTGCCAGCAGAACAGGGTCGTGGAGAACTGAAGCTTTCTTT. Its translation is CASRTGSWRTEAFF.